Here is one T cell receptor beta chain with its context. Its specificity is unknown. The sample belongs to a study of shared clonotypes between healthy human individuals. Background on the study: The plates for each donor numbered three CD4 naive, three CD4 memory, two CD8 naive and one CD8 memory.

TCRdb's table, derived via immunoSEQ multiplex PCR, lists solely in-frame clones and lacks some. In the table there are 230,000 or so clones, under 80% of which are singletons. Study outcomes and limitations: Since donors were few, the genetic and exposure-history diversity represented was limited. When compared with the clonotypes that were shared by all four sorted-subset donors, the non-shared clonotypes turned out to have lower generation probabilities.

The trim removed 2 bases at V and 4 bases at J, leaving 7 bases unmatched. The CDR3 has 15 amino acids. CDR1 SGHRS and CDR2 YFSETQ come from the germline V gene. The rearrangement uses TRBV5-1 and TRBJ2-5; 8 bases agree with TRBD1. The sequence was obtained from a man in his thirties or forties in good health. Material: memory CD4+ T cells sorted from blood. The sample's subset: CD45RA-negative fraction. The CDR3, as DNA: TGCGCCAGCAGCTTAGGACAGGGTTGGGGAGAGACCCAGTACTTC. Residues: CASSLGQGWGETQYF.